The clone carrying this T cell receptor (beta chain) was counted at least ten times. What it binds is unknown. The PBMCs were taken from 10 ml of fresh peripheral blood. This entry comes from a study of T cells in Graves' hyperthyroidism and ophthalmopathy. At the level of the study: Pretreatment peripheral blood was obtained at initial diagnosis.

General study results and limits: From stable hyperthyroidism, ophthalmopathy was set apart by a 13 V-J model. Before onset, by a median of around 6.4 months, the model predicted ophthalmopathy.

RNA transcripts were the template for amplifying TCR beta CDR3 regions. With the HTBI primer set, the TCR CDR3 went through a first round of RT-PCR. TCRdb re-called the multiplex PCR reads through MiXCR, storing one row per CDR3 protein. Of 500,000 to 650,000 distinct CDR3 sequences listed, 13% to 15% are singletons. The source is a woman between 45 and 65 years old with Graves' ophthalmopathy. What was sequenced was blood.

The CDR3 coding sequence is TGTGCCAGCAGTTTACCAGGGATGAACACCGGGGAGCTGTTTTTT. Its translation: CASSLPGMNTGELFF. V usage is TRBV28 and J usage is TRBJ2-2, with D tentatively TRBD1 (5 bases). Trimming left V 2 bases short and J 1 base short, with 8 bases between. This CDR3 region has 15 residues. Germline lookup yields CDR1 MDHEN and CDR2 SYDVKM.